These 26 T cell receptor beta chains originate from one sample sequenced in a study of blood T cell repertoires in COVID-19. The repertoire was sequenced with immunoSEQ multiplex PCR; TCRdb's copy has only in-frame clones and lacks some. The sample gives 90,000 to 130,000 clones, roughly 85% of which show up once; 2% to 3% is in the top ten. The specimen sequenced was peripheral blood. Receptors originate from a human donor in a cohort sampled during active COVID-19.

This clone showed up just once. V and J are TRBV7-9 and TRBJ1-2; TRBD1 aligns across 7 bases. CDR1 is SEHNR and CDR2 is FQNEAQ in the germline V gene (reference sequence). The CDR3 is 14 amino acids. The trim removed 3 bases at V and 6 bases at J, leaving 7 bases unmatched. The CDR3 nucleotides are TGTGCCAGCAGCTTTCCAACAGGGGACGATGGCTACACCTTC. It encodes CASSFPTGDDGYTF.

This clone has only one observation. The J gene is TRBJ2-7, the V gene TRBV7-6; 7 bases map to TRBD2. The germline gives CDR1 SGHVS, CDR2 FNYEAQ. The CDR3 length is 16 residues. J lost 4 bases, V lost 1 base, and 10 bases had no gene match. The CDR3 DNA reads TGTGCCAGCAGCTTAGACGCGGGGGACCTGGGGTACGAGCAGTACTTC. Protein: CASSLDAGDLGYEQYF.

The chain has TRBV3-1 (or the pseudogene TRBV3-2) and TRBJ1-2; 8 bases align to TRBD1. The trim removed 0 bases at V and 2 bases at J, leaving 8 bases unmatched. The CDR3 extends over 17 amino acids. Germline loops: CDR1 LGHDT, CDR2 YNNKEL (reference sequence). The CDR3 region has the DNA TGTGCCAGCAGCCAAGATGGGTCCAGGGGGCCAAACTATGGCTACACCTTC. Its translation is CASSQDGSRGPNYGYTF.

This clone came up once. The chain carries TRBV5-1 and TRBJ2-7; perhaps TRBD1 as D (5 bases). V was trimmed by 0 bases and J by 3 bases, leaving 13 bases between them. The CDR3 sequence is 15 residues long. From germline, CDR1 is SGHRS and CDR2 YFSETQ. The CDR3 coding sequence is TGCGCCAGCAGCTTGGGTCAGGGTGGGATCTACGAGCAGTACTTC. It specifies CASSLGQGGIYEQYF.

CDR3 loop: CTSSQERLAGVEQYF. The CDR3, as DNA: TGCACCAGCAGCCAAGAGAGACTAGCGGGAGTCGAGCAGTACTTC. This chain connects TRBV1 to TRBJ2-7; whether TRBD2, the table's D call, matches the DNA was not checked. TRBV1 is reported as a pseudogene. This CDR3 spans 15 amino acids.

The chain carries TRBV6-6 and TRBJ1-5; TRBD1 might be the D (5 bases). CDR3 length: 16 amino acids. Germline V gives CDR1 MNHNY, CDR2 SVGAGI (reference sequence). V gave up 7 bases and J gave up 1 base, with 17 bases separating them. In nucleotides, the CDR3 is TGTGCCAGCAAACGGCAGGGAGGTAACAGCAATCAGCCCCAGCATTTT. This encodes CASKRQGGNSNQPQHF.

V usage is TRBV28 and J usage is TRBJ2-3; tentative D call: TRBD2 (6 bases). The CDR3 loop spans 15 amino acids. Trimming pared 5 bases from V and 4 bases from J, leaving 16 bases between. The germline CDR1 and CDR2 sequences are MDHEN and SYDVKM. CDR3 region: CASSRLGGSPDTQYF. The CDR3 bases are TGTGCCAGCAGTCGACTCGGAGGGAGTCCAGATACGCAGTATTTT.

The chain carries TRBV2 and TRBJ2-6; the D is unclear. This CDR3 spans 15 amino acids. Germline V gene sequence: CDR1 SNHLY, CDR2 FYNNEI. Trimming took 3 bases from V and 0 from J, leaving 6 bases between them. CDR3 in DNA: TGTGCCAGCAGTGACGGTGCCTCTGGGGCCAACGTCCTGACTTTC. Translation gives CASSDGASGANVLTF. The variable domain in full, with the rest retrieved from reference TRBV2 and TRBJ2-6, is EPEVTQTPSHQVTQMGQEVILRCVPISNHLYFYWYRQILGQKVEFLVSFYNNEISEKSEIFDDQFSVERPDGSNFTLKIRSTKLEDSAMYFCASSDGASGANVLTFGAGSRLTVL.

The CDR3 spells CASRFPGQGPGQFF. The CDR3 bases are TGTGCCAGCAGATTTCCGGGACAGGGGCCGGGGCAGTTCTTC. V is TRBV11-2 and J is TRBJ2-1; 10 bases are a match to TRBD1. Germline V gene sequence: CDR1 SGHAT, CDR2 FQNNGV. The CDR3 covers 14 residues. V shed 6 bases, J shed 12 bases, and the junction held 11 bases outside the gene matches.

The gene calls are TRBV4-1 and TRBJ2-1; 14 positions match TRBD2. J was trimmed by 5 bases and V by 4 bases; bases with no gene match: 10. CDR1 is MGHRA, CDR2 YSYEKL, per germline. The CDR3 extends over 18 amino acids. CDR3 nucleotide sequence: TGCGCCAGCAGCCTCCAGGGGGGACTAGCGGGAGTACACAATGAGCAGTTCTTC. Translated, it gives CASSLQGGLAGVHNEQFF.

The J gene is TRBJ2-1, the V gene TRBV4-1; the D gene is possibly TRBD2 (7 bases). The CDR3 has 15 amino acids. Germline V CDR1 and CDR2: MGHRA, YSYEKL. V was trimmed by 1 base and J by 5 bases, leaving 12 bases between them. The CDR3 protein is CASSQVGGPHNEQFF. The DNA for the CDR3 is TGCGCCAGCAGCCAAGTGGGGGGGCCCCACAATGAGCAGTTCTTC.

The chain has TRBV7-9 and TRBJ1-5, with unresolved D. The V gene's germline CDR1 is SEHNR and CDR2 FQNEAQ (reference sequence). This CDR3 is built from 15 residues. With 1 base removed from V and 6 bases from J, the gap between germline ends came to 13 bases. CDR3 in amino acids: CASSLGEGAGQPQHF. The CDR3, as DNA: TGTGCCAGCAGCTTAGGGGAGGGCGCGGGTCAGCCCCAGCATTTT.

This chain joins TRBV28 and TRBJ1-1, with 7 bases aligning to TRBD1. Germline V gene sequence: CDR1 MDHEN, CDR2 SYDVKM. V lost 7 bases and J lost 6; bases outside the gene matches: 11. This CDR3 is 14 amino acids long. The CDR3 coding sequence is TGTGCCAGCACCCAGGGACAGTGGCCCCCTGAAGCTTTCTTT. Protein sequence: CASTQGQWPPEAFF.

The rearrangement links TRBV19 to TRBJ1-1, with D possibly matching TRBD1 (6 bases). V lost 6 bases to trimming and J lost 3 bases, with 14 bases between them. Germline V gene lookup returns CDR1 LNHDA and CDR2 SQIVND (reference sequence). The CDR3 is 14 amino acids. CDR3 region: CASRSGTGYTEAFF. The CDR3 nucleotides read TGTGCCAGTAGATCGGGAACAGGGTACACTGAAGCTTTCTTT.

V gene TRBV7-3 combines with J gene TRBJ1-1; D is perhaps TRBD1 (5 bases). Germline-derived CDR1 and CDR2 are SGHTA and FQGTGA. V dropped 0 bases and J dropped 1 base, with 9 bases sitting between them. The CDR3 has 15 residues. CDR3 DNA: TGTGCCAGCAGCTTAACGGGGCAGTCGAACACTGAAGCTTTCTTT. Translation gives CASSLTGQSNTEAFF.

The V call is TRBV14, the J call TRBJ2-7, with a weak D call TRBD1 (5 bases). CDR1 SGHDN and CDR2 FVKESK come from the germline V gene. The CDR3 consists of 15 residues. V shed 3 bases and J shed 7 bases, with 19 bases lying between them. CDR3 region: CASSHRDSLGLEQYF. The CDR3 bases are TGTGCCAGCAGCCATAGAGACAGCCTGGGATTGGAGCAGTACTTC.

The rearrangement links TRBV28 to TRBJ2-3; D is perhaps TRBD1 (8 bases). The germline CDR1 and CDR2 sequences are MDHEN and SYDVKM. This CDR3 is 18 amino acids long. The V and J ends lost 4 bases and 2 bases respectively, with 22 bases between them. For the CDR3, the DNA is TGTGCCAGCAGTTCCATACCCTTACAGGGGGGGCCCACAGATACGCAGTATTTT. As protein: CASSSIPLQGGPTDTQYF.

V and J are TRBV4-1 and TRBJ1-6; 7 nucleotides align to TRBD1. The CDR3 sequence is 16 residues long. Trimming took 5 bases from V and 0 from J; bases not matched to a gene: 4. CDR1 is MGHRA, CDR2 YSYEKL, per germline. CDR3 in amino acids: CASSFDRVSYNSPLHF. The CDR3 coding sequence is TGCGCCAGCAGCTTTGACAGGGTCTCCTATAATTCACCCCTCCACTTT.

V is TRBV1 and J is TRBJ1-1. TRBV1 is designated a pseudogene. The CDR3 runs to 18 residues. CDR3 in DNA: TGCACCAGCAGCCAAGATCGGCAGGCGGGTGGAACAAAGACTGAAGCTTTCTTT. It translates to CTSSQDRQAGGTKTEAFF.

The chain uses TRBV19 and TRBJ2-6; 8 bases match TRBD1. This CDR3 has 17 residues. The junction had 9 bases not matched to a gene; V was cut back by 5 bases and J by 3 bases. CDR1 and CDR2 from the germline V gene are LNHDA and SQIVND (reference sequence). CDR3 sequence: CASSPGQGSVGANVLTF. The CDR3 DNA reads TGTGCCAGTAGTCCAGGACAGGGATCGGTTGGGGCCAACGTCCTGACTTTC. The full variable domain, in which reference TRBV19 and TRBJ2-6 provide the parts outside the CDR3, is DGGITQSPKYLFRKEGQNVTLSCEQNLNHDAMYWYRQDPGQGLRLIYYSQIVNDFQKGDIAEGYSVSREKKESFPLTVTSAQKNPTAFYLCASSPGQGSVGANVLTFGAGSRLTVL.

V is TRBV4-1 and J is TRBJ2-3, with D perhaps matching TRBD2 (6 bases). The length of the CDR3 is 14 residues. Trimming cost V 4 bases and J 2 bases, with 10 bases left between them. Per germline, CDR1 MGHRA and CDR2 YSYEKL. CDR3 sequence: CASSPSGPTDTQYF. The CDR3 DNA follows: TGCGCCAGCAGCCCGAGCGGGCCCACAGATACGCAGTATTTT.

This clone appeared a single time. The rearrangement joins TRBV20-1 to TRBJ1-3; D is unclear. The length of the CDR3 is 14 residues. The germline V gene has CDR1 DFQATT and CDR2 SNEGSKA (reference sequence). Trimming took 5 bases from V and 0 from J, leaving 11 bases between them. CDR3 sequence (DNA): TGCAGTGCTCGTGTTGCGCTCTCTGGAAACACCATATATTTT. This translates into CSARVALSGNTIYF.

The rearrangement links TRBV13 to TRBJ1-1, with D possibly being TRBD1 (5 bases). Germline loops: CDR1 PRHDT, CDR2 FYEKMQ (reference sequence). The germline V and J ends were trimmed by 5 bases and 7 bases, with 14 bases remaining between them. This CDR3 is built from 13 residues. The DNA for the CDR3 is TGTGCCAGCAGCCTCGGACAAGCTTATGAAGCTTTCTTT. Amino acids: CASSLGQAYEAFF.

The V and J genes are TRBV12-3 or TRBV12-4 and TRBJ2-7, with D perhaps matching TRBD2 (6 bases). The length of the CDR3 is 11 residues. Trimming shortened V by 2 bases and J by 10 bases, and 9 bases separated the two germline ends. CDR3 loop: CASSLWDFQYF. The CDR3 DNA reads as TGTGCCAGCAGTTTATGGGACTTTCAGTACTTC.

This chain connects TRBV24-1 to TRBJ1-5; tentative D call: TRBD1 (6 bases). This CDR3 has 15 residues. Deletions cut 3 bases from V and 3 bases from J, with 11 bases between. Germline CDR1 is KGHDR and CDR2 is SFDVKD. The CDR3 DNA sequence: TGTGCCACCAGTGATCCCGGACAGAACAATCAGCCCCAGCATTTT. Amino acid sequence: CATSDPGQNNQPQHF.

The CDR3 nucleotides read TGTGCCAGCAGTTTATCGGGGGCCGGGGAGCAGTTCTTC. Its protein is CASSLSGAGEQFF. The chain has TRBV27 and TRBJ2-1; weak D call: TRBD1 (6 bases). With 0 bases removed from V and 10 bases from J, the gap between germline ends came to 10 bases. CDR3 size: 13 residues. Germline assignment: CDR1 MNHEY and CDR2 SMNVEV (reference sequence).